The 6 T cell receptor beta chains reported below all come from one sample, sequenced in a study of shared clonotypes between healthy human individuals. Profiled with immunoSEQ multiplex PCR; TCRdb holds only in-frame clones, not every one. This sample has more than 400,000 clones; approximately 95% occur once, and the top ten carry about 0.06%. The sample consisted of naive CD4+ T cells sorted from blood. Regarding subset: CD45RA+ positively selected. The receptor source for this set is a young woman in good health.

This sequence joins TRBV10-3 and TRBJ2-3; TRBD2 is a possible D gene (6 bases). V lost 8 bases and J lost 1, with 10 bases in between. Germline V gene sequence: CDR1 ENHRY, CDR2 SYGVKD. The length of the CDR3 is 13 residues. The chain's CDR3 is CAISPSGTDTQYF. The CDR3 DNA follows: TGTGCCATCTCTCCTAGCGGCACAGATACGCAGTATTTT.

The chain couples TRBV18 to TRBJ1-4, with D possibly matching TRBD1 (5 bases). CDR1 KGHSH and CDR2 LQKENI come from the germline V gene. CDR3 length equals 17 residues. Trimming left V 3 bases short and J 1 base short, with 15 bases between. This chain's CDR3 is CASSPFAGAGTNEKLFF. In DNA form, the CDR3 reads TGTGCCAGCTCACCTTTTGCCGGGGCGGGAACTAATGAAAAACTGTTTTTT. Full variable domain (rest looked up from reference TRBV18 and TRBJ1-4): NAGVMQNPRHLVRRRGQEARLRCSPMKGHSHVYWYRQLPEEGLKFMVYLQKENIIDESGMPKERFSAEFPKEGPSILRIQQVVRGDSAAYFCASSPFAGAGTNEKLFFGSGTQLSVL.

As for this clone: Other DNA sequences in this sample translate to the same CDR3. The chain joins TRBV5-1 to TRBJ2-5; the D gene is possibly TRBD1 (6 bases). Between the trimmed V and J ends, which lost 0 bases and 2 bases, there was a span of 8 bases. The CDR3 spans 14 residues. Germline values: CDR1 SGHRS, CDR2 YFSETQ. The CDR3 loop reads CASSLGTVQETQYF. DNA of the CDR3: TGCGCCAGCAGCTTGGGGACAGTTCAAGAGACCCAGTACTTC.

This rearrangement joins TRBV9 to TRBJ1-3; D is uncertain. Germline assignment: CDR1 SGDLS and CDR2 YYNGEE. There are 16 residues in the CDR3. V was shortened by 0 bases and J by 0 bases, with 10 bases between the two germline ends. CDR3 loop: CASSVGLWGSGNTIYF. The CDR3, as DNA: TGTGCCAGCAGCGTAGGACTCTGGGGCTCTGGAAACACCATATATTTT.

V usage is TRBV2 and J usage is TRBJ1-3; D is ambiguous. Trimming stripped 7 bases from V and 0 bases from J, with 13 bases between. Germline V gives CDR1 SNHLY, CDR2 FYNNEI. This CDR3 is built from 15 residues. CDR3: CASTLDTGSGNTIYF. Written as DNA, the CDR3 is TGTGCCAGCACGTTAGATACGGGCTCTGGAAACACCATATATTTT.

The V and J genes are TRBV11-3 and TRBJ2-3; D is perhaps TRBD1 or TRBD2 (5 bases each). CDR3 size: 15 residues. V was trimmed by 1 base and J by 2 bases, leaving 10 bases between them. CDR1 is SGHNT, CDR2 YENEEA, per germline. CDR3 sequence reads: CASSLAGTNTDTQYF. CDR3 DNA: TGTGCCAGCAGCTTAGCGGGGACGAACACAGATACGCAGTATTTT.